This TCR beta chain was obtained from a study of blood T cell repertoires in COVID-19. In the study overall: COVID-19 samples collected from the United States, Italy and Spain covered acute and convalescent phases.

Clones were read by immunoSEQ multiplex PCR, and TCRdb kept only the in-frame ones, dropping some. The table lists 150,000 to 200,000 clones, approximately 85% of them singletons. The CDR3 has 12 amino acids. Deletions cut 4 bases from V and 7 bases from J, with 9 bases between. Germline CDR1 and CDR2: SGDLS and YYNGEE. This sequence was found in a human donor with active or convalescent COVID-19. The donor label of this sample is uncertain. The chain carries TRBV9 and TRBJ2-1, with D unresolved. Material for sequencing was peripheral blood. The CDR3 sequence: CASSPLRNEQFF. CDR3 coding DNA: TGTGCCAGCAGCCCTCTCCGGAATGAGCAGTTCTTC.